The clone carrying this T cell receptor beta chain has a handful of counts. Seattle's cohort entered during active infection and was followed longitudinally. V was trimmed by 6 bases and J by 1 base, leaving 12 bases between them. Germline V gene data show CDR1 as LNHDA and CDR2 as SQIVND (reference sequence). The CDR3 sequence is 14 residues long. This sample is part of a study of blood T cell repertoires in COVID-19. At the level of the study: Samples of COVID-19 (acute and convalescent) were obtained from the United States, Italy and Spain. In each case, the material was cDNA or gDNA derived from T cells, B-cell-depleted T cells, or PBMCs.

Libraries were prepared by immunoSEQ multiplex PCR; TCRdb keeps only in-frame clonotypes and omits some of them. The sample shows roughly 280,000 clones, around nine tenths of them seen only once. This TCR was recovered from a woman aged 55-75 years with COVID-19, enrolled during active disease. J is TRBJ1-2 and V is TRBV19; possibly TRBD1 for D (6 bases). Sequenced input: peripheral blood. The CDR3 loop is CASRSRDNNYGYTF. In DNA, the CDR3 is TGTGCCAGTAGATCCCGGGACAATAACTATGGCTACACCTTC.